This TCR beta chain was documented in a study of T-cell memory formation after mild COVID-19. Study results and caveats: Pre-infection memory contained some responding clones, which suggested that cross-reactive memory had joined.

As concerns this clonotype: No antigen is known for it.

TCRalpha and TCRbeta libraries used 5'RACE with constant-segment primers and UMIs. TCRdb fed the 5' RACE reads into MiXCR, producing one record per CDR3 protein. The sample has approximately 450,000 distinct CDR3 sequences; 18% are singletons. Sequencing was carried out using PBMCs or a T cell subset sorted from them (not recorded which). The receptor comes from an adult woman who had mild COVID-19 (a few samples of this study predate the infection). Cell type and time point are not known.

The chain's CDR3 is CASSVGGGGNGETQYF. DNA for the CDR3: TGTGCCAGCAGCGTAGGAGGGGGCGGGAATGGGGAGACCCAGTACTTC. This sequence joins TRBV9 and TRBJ2-5; perhaps TRBD1 as D (7 bases). V shed 0 bases and J shed 5 bases, with 17 bases lying between them. The length of the CDR3 is 16 residues. Germline V gene sequence: CDR1 SGDLS, CDR2 YYNGEE.